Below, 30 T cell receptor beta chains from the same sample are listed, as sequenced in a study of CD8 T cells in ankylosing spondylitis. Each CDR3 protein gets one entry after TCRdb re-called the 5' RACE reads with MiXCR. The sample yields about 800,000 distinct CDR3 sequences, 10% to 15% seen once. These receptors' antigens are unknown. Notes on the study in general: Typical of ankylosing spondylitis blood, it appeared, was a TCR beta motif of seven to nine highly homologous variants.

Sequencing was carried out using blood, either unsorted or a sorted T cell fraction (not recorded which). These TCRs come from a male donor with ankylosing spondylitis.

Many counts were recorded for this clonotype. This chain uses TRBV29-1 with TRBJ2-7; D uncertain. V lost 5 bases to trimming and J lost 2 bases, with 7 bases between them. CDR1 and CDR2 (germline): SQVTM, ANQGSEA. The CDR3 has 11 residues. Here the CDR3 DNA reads TGCAGCGTTACTCGAACCTACGAGCAGTACTTC. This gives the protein CSVTRTYEQYF.

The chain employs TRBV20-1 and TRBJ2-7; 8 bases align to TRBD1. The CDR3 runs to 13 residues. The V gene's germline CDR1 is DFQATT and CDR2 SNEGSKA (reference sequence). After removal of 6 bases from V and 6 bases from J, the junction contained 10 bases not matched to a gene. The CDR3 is CSALGQALGEQYF. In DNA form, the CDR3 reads TGCAGTGCCCTGGGACAGGCTTTGGGCGAGCAGTACTTC.

This CDR3 is CASSQPQRGQETQYF. The CDR3 DNA reads as TGTGCCAGCAGTCAACCCCAGAGGGGCCAAGAGACCCAGTACTTC. The chain combines TRBV6-1 with TRBJ2-5, with D possibly being TRBD1 or TRBD2 (5 bases each). With 5 bases removed from V and 1 base from J, the gap between germline ends came to 14 bases. The CDR3 has 15 amino acids. The germline V gene encodes CDR1 MNHNS and CDR2 SASEGT.

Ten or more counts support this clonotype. CDR3 amino acids: CSVGGGNYGYTF. The CDR3, as DNA: TGCAGCGTTGGGGGGGGGAACTATGGCTACACCTTC. The chain combines TRBV29-1 with TRBJ1-2; D might be TRBD1 (5 bases). Looked up from germline, CDR1 is SQVTM and CDR2 is ANQGSEA. The V gene lost 4 bases and the J gene lost 2 bases, with 8 bases spanning the gap. The CDR3 covers 12 residues. Using reference TRBV29-1 and TRBJ1-2 for the parts outside the CDR3, the full variable domain is SAVISQKPSRDICQRGTSLTIQCQVDSQVTMMFWYRQQPGQSLTLIATANQGSEATYESGFVIDKFPISRPNLTFSTLTVSNMSPEDSSIYLCSVGGGNYGYTFGSGTRLTVV.

This CDR3 reads CSAATSGRADNEQFF. The CDR3 nucleotides read TGCAGTGCTGCAACTAGCGGGAGGGCCGACAATGAGCAGTTCTTC. This chain connects TRBV20-1 to TRBJ2-1; 13 bases align to TRBD2. CDR1 DFQATT and CDR2 SNEGSKA come from the germline V gene (reference sequence). This CDR3 region has 15 residues. Trimming cost V 5 bases and J 5 bases; bases outside gene matches: 6.

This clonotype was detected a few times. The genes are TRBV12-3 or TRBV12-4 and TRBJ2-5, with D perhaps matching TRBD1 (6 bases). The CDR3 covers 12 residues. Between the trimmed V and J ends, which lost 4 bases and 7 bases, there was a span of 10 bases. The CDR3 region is CASSSQGTTQYF. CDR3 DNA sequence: TGTGCCAGCAGTTCCCAGGGGACGACCCAGTACTTC.

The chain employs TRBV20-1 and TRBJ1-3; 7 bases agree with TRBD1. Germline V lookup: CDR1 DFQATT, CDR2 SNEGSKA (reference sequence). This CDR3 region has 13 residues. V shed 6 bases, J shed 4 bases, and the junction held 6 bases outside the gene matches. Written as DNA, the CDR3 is TGCAGTGCAAGGGGACAGCTCGGAAACACCATATATTTT. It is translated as CSARGQLGNTIYF.

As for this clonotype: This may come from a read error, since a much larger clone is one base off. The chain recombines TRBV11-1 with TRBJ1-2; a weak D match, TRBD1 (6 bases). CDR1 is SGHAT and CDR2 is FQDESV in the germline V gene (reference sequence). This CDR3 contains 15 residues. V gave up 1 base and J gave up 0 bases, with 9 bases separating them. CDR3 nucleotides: TGTGCCAGCAGCTTAGAGGGGGGAGCTAACTATGGCTACACCTTC. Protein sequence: CASSLEGGANYGYTF. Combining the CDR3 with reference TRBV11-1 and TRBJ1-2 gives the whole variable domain EAEVAQSPRYKITEKSQAVAFWCDPISGHATLYWYRQILGQGPELLVQFQDESVVDDSQLPKDRFSAERLKGVDSTLKIQPAELGDSAMYLCASSLEGGANYGYTFGSGTRLTVV.

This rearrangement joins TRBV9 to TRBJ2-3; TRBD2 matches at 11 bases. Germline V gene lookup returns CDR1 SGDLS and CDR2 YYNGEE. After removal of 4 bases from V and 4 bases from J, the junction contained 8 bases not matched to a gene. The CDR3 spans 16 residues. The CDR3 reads CASSPHSGRASDTQYF. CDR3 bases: TGTGCCAGCAGCCCCCATAGCGGGAGGGCTTCAGATACGCAGTATTTT.

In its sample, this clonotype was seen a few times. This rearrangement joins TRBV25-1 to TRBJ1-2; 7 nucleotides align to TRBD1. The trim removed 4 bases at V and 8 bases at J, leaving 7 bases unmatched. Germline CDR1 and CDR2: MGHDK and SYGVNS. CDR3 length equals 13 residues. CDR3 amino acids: CASSGQGDSGYTF. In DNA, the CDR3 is TGTGCCAGCAGTGGACAGGGTGATAGCGGCTACACCTTC.

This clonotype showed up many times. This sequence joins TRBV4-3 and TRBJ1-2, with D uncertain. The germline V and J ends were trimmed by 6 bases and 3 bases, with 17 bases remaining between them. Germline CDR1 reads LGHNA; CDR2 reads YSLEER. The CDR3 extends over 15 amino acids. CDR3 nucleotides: TGCGCCAGCAGTTGGAAGGCCGGGGAGGACTATGGCTACACCTTC. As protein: CASSWKAGEDYGYTF.

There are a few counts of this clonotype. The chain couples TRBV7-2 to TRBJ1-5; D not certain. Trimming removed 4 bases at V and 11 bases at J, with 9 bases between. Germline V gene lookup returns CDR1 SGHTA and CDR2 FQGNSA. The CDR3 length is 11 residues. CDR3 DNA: TGTGCCAGCAGCTCAGGACCGACCCAGCATTTT. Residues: CASSSGPTQHF.

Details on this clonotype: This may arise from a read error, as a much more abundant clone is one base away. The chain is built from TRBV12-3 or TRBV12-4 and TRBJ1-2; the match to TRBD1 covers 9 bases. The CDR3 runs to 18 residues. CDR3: CTSSSYRGPVRSNYGYTF. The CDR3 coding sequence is TGTACCAGCAGTTCCTACAGGGGGCCAGTAAGGTCTAACTATGGCTACACCTTC.

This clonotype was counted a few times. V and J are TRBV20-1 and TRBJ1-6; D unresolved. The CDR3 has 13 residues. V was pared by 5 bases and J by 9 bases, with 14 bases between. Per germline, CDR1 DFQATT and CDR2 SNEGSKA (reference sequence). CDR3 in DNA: TGCAGTGCTCTGCCGGACCTCTCTTCACCCCTCCACTTT. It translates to CSALPDLSSPLHF.

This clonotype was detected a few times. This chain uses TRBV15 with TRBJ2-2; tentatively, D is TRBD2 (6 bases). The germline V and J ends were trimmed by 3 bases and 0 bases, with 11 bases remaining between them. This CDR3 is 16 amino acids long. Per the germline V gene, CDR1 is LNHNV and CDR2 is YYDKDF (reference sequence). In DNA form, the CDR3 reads TGTGCCACCAGCAGGGGACTTGTCGCGAACACCGGGGAGCTGTTTTTT. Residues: CATSRGLVANTGELFF.

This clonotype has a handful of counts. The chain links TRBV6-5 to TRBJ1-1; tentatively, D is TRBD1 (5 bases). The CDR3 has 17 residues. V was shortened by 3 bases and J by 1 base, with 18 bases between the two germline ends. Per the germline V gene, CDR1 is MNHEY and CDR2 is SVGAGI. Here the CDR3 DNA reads TGTGCCAGCAGTTATCGGGACGGATCGCTTAGGAACACTGAAGCTTTCTTT. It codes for CASSYRDGSLRNTEAFF.

CDR3 nucleotides: TGTGCCAGCAGACCGACAGGATACACTGAAGCTTTCTTT. Translation gives CASRPTGYTEAFF. The chain links TRBV6-2 or TRBV6-3 to TRBJ1-1; a weak D match, TRBD1 (6 bases). Germline V CDR1 and CDR2: MNHEY, SVGEGT. V gave up 6 bases and J gave up 3 bases, with 11 bases separating them. The CDR3 has 13 amino acids.

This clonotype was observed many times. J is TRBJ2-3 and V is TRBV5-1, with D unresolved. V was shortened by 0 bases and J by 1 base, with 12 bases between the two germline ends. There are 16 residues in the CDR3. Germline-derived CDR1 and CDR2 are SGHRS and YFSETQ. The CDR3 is CASSLVGRTGTDTQYF. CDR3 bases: TGCGCCAGCAGCTTGGTCGGCAGGACGGGCACAGATACGCAGTATTTT.

CDR3 in amino acids: CASGGDTNSPLHF. CDR3 in DNA: TGCGCCAGCGGCGGAGACACAAATTCACCCCTCCACTTT. V is TRBV10-1 and J is TRBJ1-6; no reliable D call. Germline V gene data show CDR1 as WNHNN and CDR2 as SYGVQD (reference sequence). Trimming took off 8 bases at V and 7 bases at J, with 12 bases between the two ends. This CDR3 is built from 13 residues.

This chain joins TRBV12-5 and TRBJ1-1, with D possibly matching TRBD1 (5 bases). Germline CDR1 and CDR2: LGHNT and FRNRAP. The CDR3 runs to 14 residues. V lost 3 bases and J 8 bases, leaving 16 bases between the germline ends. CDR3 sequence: CASGFSGQGLEAFF. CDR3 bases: TGTGCTAGTGGTTTTTCCGGGCAGGGCCTAGAAGCTTTCTTT.

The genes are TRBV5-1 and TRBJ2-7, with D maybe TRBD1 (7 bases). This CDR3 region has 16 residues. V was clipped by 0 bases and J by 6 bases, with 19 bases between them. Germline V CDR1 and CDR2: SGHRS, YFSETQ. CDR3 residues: CASSLAGGQLLGEQYF. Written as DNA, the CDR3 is TGCGCCAGCAGCTTGGCCGGGGGACAGCTTTTAGGCGAGCAGTACTTC.

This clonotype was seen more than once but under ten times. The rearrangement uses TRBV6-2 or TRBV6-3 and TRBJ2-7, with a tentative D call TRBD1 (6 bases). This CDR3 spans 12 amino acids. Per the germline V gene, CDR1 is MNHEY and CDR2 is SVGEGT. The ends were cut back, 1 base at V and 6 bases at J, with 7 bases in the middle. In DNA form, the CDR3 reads TGTGCCAGCAGTTACTTCAGGGGCGAGCAGTACTTC. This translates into CASSYFRGEQYF.

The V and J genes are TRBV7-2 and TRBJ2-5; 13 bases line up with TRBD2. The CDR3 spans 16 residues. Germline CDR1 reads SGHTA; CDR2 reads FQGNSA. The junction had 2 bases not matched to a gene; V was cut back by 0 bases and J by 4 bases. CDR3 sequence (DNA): TGTGCCAGCAGCTTAGCGGGACTAGCGGGGTCAGAGACCCAGTACTTC. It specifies CASSLAGLAGSETQYF.

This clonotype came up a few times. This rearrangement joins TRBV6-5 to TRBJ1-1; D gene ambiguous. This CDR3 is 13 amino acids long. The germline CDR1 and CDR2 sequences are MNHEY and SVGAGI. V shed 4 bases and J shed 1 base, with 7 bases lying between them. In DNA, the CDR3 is TGTGCCAGCAGTTCCCCCTGGAACACTGAAGCTTTCTTT. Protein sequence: CASSSPWNTEAFF.

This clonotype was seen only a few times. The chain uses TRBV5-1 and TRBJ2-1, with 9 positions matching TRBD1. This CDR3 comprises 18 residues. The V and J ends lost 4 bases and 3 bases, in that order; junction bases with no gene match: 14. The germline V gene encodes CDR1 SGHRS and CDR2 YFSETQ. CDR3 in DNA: TGCGCCAGCAGCCCTCAACAGGGGGCGACCACCTACTACAATGAGCAGTTCTTC. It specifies CASSPQQGATTYYNEQFF.

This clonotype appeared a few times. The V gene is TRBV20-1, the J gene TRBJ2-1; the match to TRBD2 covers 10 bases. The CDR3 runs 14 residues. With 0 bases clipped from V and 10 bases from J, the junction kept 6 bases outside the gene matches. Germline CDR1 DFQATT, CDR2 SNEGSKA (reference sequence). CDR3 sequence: CSARDDSSGREQFF. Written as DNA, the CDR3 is TGCAGTGCTAGAGATGATTCTAGCGGGAGAGAGCAGTTCTTC.

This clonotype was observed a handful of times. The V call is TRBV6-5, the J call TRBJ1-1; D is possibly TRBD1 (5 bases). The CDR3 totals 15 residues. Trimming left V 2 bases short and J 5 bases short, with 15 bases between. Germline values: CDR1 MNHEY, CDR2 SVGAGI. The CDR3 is CASSYVFGGRTEAFF. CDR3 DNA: TGTGCCAGCAGTTACGTATTTGGGGGTAGGACTGAAGCTTTCTTT.

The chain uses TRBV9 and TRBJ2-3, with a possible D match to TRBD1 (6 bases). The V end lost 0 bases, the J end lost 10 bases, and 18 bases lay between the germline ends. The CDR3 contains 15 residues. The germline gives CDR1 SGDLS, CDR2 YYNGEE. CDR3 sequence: CASSVARGRGMAQYF. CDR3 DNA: TGTGCCAGCAGCGTAGCTCGGGGCAGGGGTATGGCGCAGTATTTT.

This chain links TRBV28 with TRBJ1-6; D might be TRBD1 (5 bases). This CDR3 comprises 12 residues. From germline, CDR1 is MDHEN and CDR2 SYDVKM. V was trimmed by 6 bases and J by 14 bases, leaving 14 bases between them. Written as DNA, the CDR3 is TGTGCCAGCAGCTTGGGGAGGGGATCCCTCCACTTT. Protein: CASSLGRGSLHF.

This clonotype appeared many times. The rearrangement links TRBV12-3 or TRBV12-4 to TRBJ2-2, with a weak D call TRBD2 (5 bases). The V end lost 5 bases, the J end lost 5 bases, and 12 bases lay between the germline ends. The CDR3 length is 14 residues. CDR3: CASSPRTGTGELFF. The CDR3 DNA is TGTGCCAGCAGTCCCCGGACTGGGACCGGGGAGCTGTTTTTT.